Presented here are 3 T cell receptor beta chains from one specimen sequenced in a study of control samples from healthy donors and cancer patients (dated by TCRdb to the early 2020s). Library construction relied on the immunoSEQ multiplex PCR assay. The clones in this table, taken by TCRdb from immuneACCESS, are in-frame only. Not every clone is retained; where verified, under half of the shortfall comes from an unresolved V gene, and the cause of the rest is unknown. Here the sample has approximately 170,000 clones; approximately 92% occur a single time. The ten largest clonotypes hold roughly 4.3% of the sample. Sequenced input: blood. These receptors all come from a woman in her sixties in good health.

The V and J genes are TRBV19 and TRBJ1-4, with TRBD1 identical over 9 bases. The junction had 10 bases not matched to a gene; V was cut back by 3 bases and J by 8 bases. In germline, CDR1 is LNHDA, CDR2 SQIVND (reference sequence). CDR3 size: 16 residues. The CDR3 reads CASSMLPGQGEEKLFF. As DNA, the CDR3 is TGTGCCAGTAGTATGCTCCCGGGACAGGGAGAAGAAAAACTGTTTTTT.

The V and J genes are TRBV6-5 and TRBJ2-1; D possibly corresponds to TRBD2 (7 bases). The CDR3 covers 15 residues. Trimming pared 2 bases from V and 4 bases from J, leaving 12 bases between. Germline CDR1 is MNHEY and CDR2 is SVGAGI. CDR3 residues: CASSYGGGVYNEQFF. The DNA of the CDR3 is TGTGCCAGCAGTTACGGAGGGGGGGTTTACAATGAGCAGTTCTTC.

CDR3 in DNA: TGTGCCAGCAGCTTAGGGGCAGCTGGGCCCCAAGAGACCCAGTACTTC. Encoded protein: CASSLGAAGPQETQYF. The J gene is TRBJ2-5, the V gene TRBV7-2, with D uncertain. Germline V gives CDR1 SGHTA, CDR2 FQGNSA. V was pared by 1 base and J by 1 base, with 13 bases between. CDR3 length equals 16 residues.